The 27 T cell receptor beta chains in this list originate from one sample, sequenced in a study of T cell repertoires in cytomegalovirus infection. Each CDR3 protein gets one entry after TCRdb re-called the reads with MiXCR. The sample gives 480,000 or so distinct CDR3 sequences, 10% to 12% of which show up once; roughly 10% is in the top ten. The source material was PBMCs. The source of these receptors is a human donor in good health (CMV status not recorded). Some clones in this sample may be carry-over from other donors' samples.

This clonotype was seen ten or more times. The chain couples TRBV7-3 to TRBJ2-2; TRBD2 matches at 7 bases. The CDR3 extends over 16 amino acids. The V gene's germline CDR1 is SGHTA and CDR2 FQGTGA. Trimming took 5 bases from V and 0 from J; bases not matched to a gene: 6. The CDR3 loop is CASSPEAGSNTGELFF. DNA of the CDR3: TGTGCCAGCAGCCCCGAAGCGGGATCGAACACCGGGGAGCTGTTTTTT.

The V call is TRBV3-1, the J call TRBJ1-2; 9 nucleotides align to TRBD1. Germline V gene lookup returns CDR1 LGHDT and CDR2 YNNKEL (reference sequence). The V gene end was trimmed by 4 bases and the J gene end by 6 bases; junction bases not matched to a gene: 12. This CDR3 contains 16 residues. The CDR3 protein is CASSLRTGEVLDGYTF. The CDR3 DNA reads TGTGCCAGCAGCCTCCGGACAGGGGAGGTCTTAGATGGCTACACCTTC.

The genes are TRBV11-3 and TRBJ1-2, with TRBD1 matching over 8 bases. V trimming: 2 bases; J trimming: 8 bases; junction bases outside the gene matches: 10. This CDR3 region has 15 residues. Germline values: CDR1 SGHNT, CDR2 YENEEA. This chain's CDR3 is CASSLRSQGAYGYTF. The CDR3 DNA follows: TGTGCCAGCAGCTTAAGATCTCAGGGGGCGTACGGCTACACCTTC.

This clonotype was counted many times. The chain couples TRBV6-6 to TRBJ2-4, with 12 bases aligning to TRBD2. The V segment lost 5 bases and the J segment 4 bases; nucleotides outside the gene matches: 6. In germline, CDR1 is MNHNY, CDR2 SVGAGI (reference sequence). The length of the CDR3 is 16 residues. CDR3 DNA sequence: TGTGCCAGCAGTACCCAGACTAGCGGGGGTAAAAACATTCAGTACTTC. Its protein product is CASSTQTSGGKNIQYF.

This clonotype was picked up many times. V and J are TRBV19 and TRBJ2-3; D is undetermined. The CDR3 runs to 15 residues. V lost 2 bases, J lost 0 bases, and 9 bases lay in between. Germline loops: CDR1 LNHDA, CDR2 SQIVND (reference sequence). For the CDR3, the DNA is TGTGCCAGTAGTATAAAGGGTTCCAGCACAGATACGCAGTATTTT. Amino acids: CASSIKGSSTDTQYF.

The chain has TRBV28 and TRBJ2-1; D gene unclear. This CDR3 spans 12 amino acids. The ends were cut back, 3 bases at V and 10 bases at J, with 10 bases in the middle. CDR1 is MDHEN and CDR2 is SYDVKM in the germline V gene. The chain's CDR3 is CASSLNRPEQFF. In DNA form, the CDR3 reads TGTGCCAGCAGTTTGAACCGGCCGGAGCAGTTCTTC.

To note about this clonotype: One junction end does not reproduce the germline sequence, and a read error may be involved. The chain combines TRBV6-2 or TRBV6-3 with TRBJ2-2; D unresolved. CDR3 length: 11 residues. CDR1 is MNHEY, CDR2 SVGEGT, per germline. This CDR3 reads CARSFSGELFF. CDR3 bases: TGTGCCCGCAGTTTCAGCGGGGAGCTGTTTTTT.

As for this clonotype: This may come from a read error, since a much larger clone is one base off. The chain uses TRBV5-4 and TRBJ2-5; D may be TRBD2 (6 bases). Germline loops: CDR1 SGHNT, CDR2 YYREEE (reference sequence). The CDR3 length is 13 residues. As DNA, the CDR3 is TGTGGCAGCAGCTCCTGGGACTCAGAGACCCAGTACTTC. Its protein is CGSSSWDSETQYF.

This clonotype was seen only a few times. This rearrangement joins TRBV18 to TRBJ1-2, with no clear D. The germline V gene encodes CDR1 KGHSH and CDR2 LQKENI. V lost 2 bases, J lost 3 bases, and 13 bases lay in between. The CDR3 is 15 amino acids. The CDR3 coding sequence is TGTGCCAGCTCACCAGTTGGTAGGGCCGACTATGGCTACACCTTC. Translating gives CASSPVGRADYGYTF.

This clonotype was counted at least ten times. The rearrangement joins TRBV2 to TRBJ1-4, with 9 bases identical to TRBD1. The CDR3 spans 15 residues. V lost 6 bases, J lost 5 bases, and 7 bases stayed unmatched. CDR1 is SNHLY and CDR2 is FYNNEI in the germline V gene. This CDR3 is CASSETGTGNEKLFF. The CDR3 region has the DNA TGTGCCAGCAGCGAAACCGGGACAGGGAATGAAAAACTGTTTTTT.

This clonotype was found many times. This chain joins TRBV28 and TRBJ1-1, with TRBD1 as a possible D gene (6 bases). CDR3 length: 16 amino acids. CDR1 and CDR2 (germline): MDHEN, SYDVKM. The V and J ends lost 4 bases and 1 base respectively, with 16 bases between them. The CDR3 spells CASSSRWLGANTEAFF. In nucleotides, the CDR3 is TGTGCCAGCAGTTCTAGGTGGTTGGGGGCGAACACTGAAGCTTTCTTT.

This clonotype has a handful of counts. The gene calls are TRBV28 and TRBJ2-5; either TRBD1 or TRBD2 may fit D (5 bases each). V was pared by 4 bases and J by 8 bases, with 11 bases between. This CDR3 has 12 amino acids. Germline V CDR1 and CDR2: MDHEN, SYDVKM. CDR3 coding DNA: TGTGCCAGCAGTTGGGACCTGGCTACCCAGTACTTC. It specifies CASSWDLATQYF.

This clonotype was found many times. The chain has TRBV28 and TRBJ2-1, with 8 bases lining up with TRBD2. The CDR3 contains 15 residues. After removal of 2 bases from V and 7 bases from J, the junction contained 7 bases not matched to a gene. Germline V gene lookup returns CDR1 MDHEN and CDR2 SYDVKM. CDR3 nucleotides: TGTGCCAGCAGTTTAGGTCGCGGGGGGTTGAATGAGCAGTTCTTC. This encodes CASSLGRGGLNEQFF.

In regard to this clonotype: An end of the junction differs from the germline gene, which may be a read error. This chain links TRBV7-3 with TRBJ2-1; 7 nucleotides line up with TRBD2. In germline, CDR1 is SGHTA, CDR2 FQGTGA. The CDR3 length is 13 residues. The CDR3 protein is CASSLWGGREQLF. DNA of the CDR3: TGTGCCAGCAGCTTATGGGGGGGGAGAGAGCAGCTCTTC.

The J gene is TRBJ2-6, the V gene TRBV19; TRBD1 or TRBD2 may be the D gene (6 bases each). This CDR3 contains 16 residues. CDR1 and CDR2 (germline): LNHDA, SQIVND (reference sequence). Trimming cost V 8 bases and J 5 bases, with 19 bases left between them. CDR3 residues: CASAGTRITWANVLTF. The CDR3 nucleotides are TGTGCCAGTGCGGGGACAAGGATAACTTGGGCCAACGTCCTGACTTTC.

At least ten counts were recorded for this clonotype. V usage is TRBV6-2 or TRBV6-3 and J usage is TRBJ1-5, with D tentatively TRBD1 (5 bases). The length of the CDR3 is 18 residues. The germline V gene has CDR1 MNHEY and CDR2 SVGEGT. V was shortened by 0 bases and J by 2 bases, with 17 bases between the two germline ends. The CDR3 sequence: CASSYSLRGAPGNQPQHF. CDR3 sequence (DNA): TGTGCCAGCAGTTACTCACTGAGAGGGGCTCCGGGCAATCAGCCCCAGCATTTT.

This clonotype showed up many times. This chain uses TRBV9 with TRBJ2-1; no reliable D call. Trimming took off 1 base at V and 6 bases at J, with 5 bases between the two ends. CDR3 length: 12 residues. From germline, CDR1 is SGDLS and CDR2 YYNGEE. Written as DNA, the CDR3 is TGTGCCAGCAGCGTAAACGGCAATGAGCAGTTCTTC. This translates into CASSVNGNEQFF.

The CDR3 bases are TGCAGTGCCGACCGGGACAGTTTCTACGAGCAGTACTTC. Translated, it gives CSADRDSFYEQYF. The genes are TRBV20-1 and TRBJ2-7; 7 nucleotides align to TRBD1. V was pared by 6 bases and J by 3 bases, with 8 bases of the junction left unmatched. The CDR3 spans 13 residues. CDR1 and CDR2 from the germline V gene are DFQATT and SNEGSKA (reference sequence).

This clonotype was seen at least ten times. This rearrangement joins TRBV7-8 to TRBJ1-6; 9 bases map to TRBD1. CDR1 is SGHVS and CDR2 is FQNEAQ in the germline V gene. This CDR3 spans 15 amino acids. Trimming removed 0 bases from V and 8 bases from J; junction bases left unmatched: 2. The CDR3 region has the DNA TGTGCCAGCAGCTTAGCCTGGACAGGGGATTCACCCCTCCACTTT. This sequence encodes CASSLAWTGDSPLHF.

This clonotype was found a few times. The chain couples TRBV20-1 to TRBJ2-7, with D tentatively TRBD2 (5 bases). The CDR3 spans 13 residues. Trimming took 1 base from V and 3 from J, leaving 10 bases between them. Germline V gene lookup returns CDR1 DFQATT and CDR2 SNEGSKA (reference sequence). Here the CDR3 DNA reads TGCAGTGCTAGAGGCGGACTTGGCTACGAGCAGTACTTC. Amino acids: CSARGGLGYEQYF.

This clonotype was recorded many times. The chain employs TRBV19 and TRBJ2-1; 8 bases match TRBD1. The CDR3 is 12 residues long. Per the germline V gene, CDR1 is LNHDA and CDR2 is SQIVND (reference sequence). After removal of 9 bases from V and 7 bases from J, the junction contained 5 bases not matched to a gene. CDR3 bases: TGTGCCAGCAAGACAGGGGTGAATGAGCAGTTCTTC. The encoded protein is CASKTGVNEQFF.

This clonotype occurred a few times. The V gene is TRBV4-1, the J gene TRBJ2-1; 7 positions match TRBD1. Looked up from germline, CDR1 is MGHRA and CDR2 is YSYEKL. The CDR3 totals 13 residues. Unmatched junction bases numbered 2, after V lost 3 bases and J lost 6 bases. CDR3 amino acids: CASSQQGVNEQFF. The CDR3 nucleotides are TGCGCCAGCAGCCAGCAGGGGGTCAATGAGCAGTTCTTC.

The table lists this clonotype with a few counts. The J gene is TRBJ2-7, the V gene TRBV20-1; the D gene could be TRBD1 or TRBD2 (5 bases each). Germline lookup yields CDR1 DFQATT and CDR2 SNEGSKA (reference sequence). Trimming took off 3 bases at V and 3 bases at J, with 12 bases between the two ends. This CDR3 has 13 residues. The DNA for the CDR3 is TGCAGTGCTAGGTCCAGGGACGACTACGAGCAGTACTTC. Translated, it gives CSARSRDDYEQYF.

This clonotype was seen many times. The chain employs TRBV29-1 and TRBJ1-1, with 7 positions matching TRBD1. V lost 4 bases to trimming and J lost 4 bases; unmatched junction nucleotides: 6. CDR3 length: 13 residues. Germline V gene sequence: CDR1 SQVTM, CDR2 ANQGSEA. The CDR3 loop is CSVGPGGVTEAFF. The CDR3 DNA reads TGCAGCGTTGGACCAGGGGGAGTCACTGAAGCTTTCTTT.

This clonotype was counted at least ten times. The J gene is TRBJ1-2, the V gene TRBV7-8; no firm D call. Germline CDR1 reads SGHVS; CDR2 reads FQNEAQ. With 5 bases removed from V and 3 bases from J, the gap between germline ends came to 13 bases. The CDR3 runs 14 residues. The CDR3 loop reads CASSNTLYDYGYTF. For the CDR3, the DNA is TGTGCCAGCAGCAACACCTTATACGACTATGGCTACACCTTC.

Only a few counts were recorded for this clonotype. The rearrangement links TRBV12-3 or TRBV12-4 to TRBJ2-1; TRBD1 matches 10 bases. CDR3 length: 14 amino acids. J gave up 8 bases and V 6 bases, and 7 bases lay outside the gene matches. This CDR3 reads CASSRRTGGHEQFF. The DNA for the CDR3 is TGTGCCAGCAGCCGAAGGACAGGGGGACATGAGCAGTTCTTC.

V is TRBV29-1 and J is TRBJ2-1, with D maybe TRBD1 (6 bases). CDR1 is SQVTM, CDR2 ANQGSEA, per germline. The CDR3 is 16 amino acids. Trimming removed 0 bases at V and 8 bases at J, with 20 bases between. In DNA form, the CDR3 reads TGCAGCGTTGAAGATCAACACAGGGCGATATTGGATGAGCAGTTCTTC. Translation: CSVEDQHRAILDEQFF.